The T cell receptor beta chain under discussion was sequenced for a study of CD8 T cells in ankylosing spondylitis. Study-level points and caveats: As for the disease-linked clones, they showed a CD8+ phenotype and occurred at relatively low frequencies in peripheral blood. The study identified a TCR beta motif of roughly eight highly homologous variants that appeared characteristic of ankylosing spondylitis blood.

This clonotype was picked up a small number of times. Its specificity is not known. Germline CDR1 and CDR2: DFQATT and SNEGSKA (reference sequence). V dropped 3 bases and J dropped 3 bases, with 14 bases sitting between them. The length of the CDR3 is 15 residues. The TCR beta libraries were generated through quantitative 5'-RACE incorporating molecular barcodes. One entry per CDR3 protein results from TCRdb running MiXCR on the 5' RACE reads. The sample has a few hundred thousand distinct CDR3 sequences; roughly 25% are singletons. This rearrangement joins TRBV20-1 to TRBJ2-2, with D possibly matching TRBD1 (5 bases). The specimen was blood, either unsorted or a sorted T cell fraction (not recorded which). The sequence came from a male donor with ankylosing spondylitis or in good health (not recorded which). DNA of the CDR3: TGCAGTGCTAGGGGTAGGGGCGGTGACACCGGGGAGCTGTTTTTT. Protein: CSARGRGGDTGELFF.